The present T cell receptor (beta chain) was sequenced within a study of metastatic and nonmetastatic thyroid tumors. In the case of this clone: Its matching antigen is unknown.

With MiXCR, TCRdb reprocessed the PCR reads. Here the sample spans around 34,000 clones, about 15% being singletons. Study-level results: Compared with benign nodules, malignant thyroid tumors were reported to have significantly higher TCR beta diversity in both blood and tumor.

Thyroid surgery was preceded by no treatment in any patient. V dropped 3 bases and J dropped 8; count of bases not matched to a gene: 14. The germline gives CDR1 SGHTA, CDR2 FQGTGA. This CDR3 comprises 16 residues. Sequencing used blood. This receptor was taken from a female donor with papillary thyroid cancer or a benign thyroid nodule (not recorded which). Some clones in this sample may be carry-over from other donors' samples. The chain uses TRBV7-3 and TRBJ2-7, with 9 positions matching TRBD2. The CDR3 loop is CASSFTGTSPSYKQYF. For the CDR3, the DNA is TGTGCCAGCAGCTTCACCGGGACTAGCCCGTCTTACAAGCAGTACTTC.